The 30 T cell receptor beta chains in this list originate from one sample, sequenced in a study of T cells in localized non-small cell lung cancer. Sequencing used immunoSEQ multiplex PCR; TCRdb keeps in-frame clones, though not all of them. The sample consists of roughly 72,000 clones, approximately 87% of them appearing once. This specimen was peripheral blood, taken before any cancer treatment. These receptors were obtained from a male donor older than 55 with stage III squamous cell lung carcinoma.

To note about this clone: Other DNA sequences from this sample encode an identical CDR3 as well. The chain has TRBV5-4 and TRBJ1-1, with D tentatively TRBD1 (5 bases). V lost 1 base and J lost 4, with 8 bases in between. CDR1 and CDR2 (germline): SGHNT, YYREEE (reference sequence). CDR3 length: 13 amino acids. The CDR3 loop reads CASSLTGGTEAFF. The CDR3 bases are TGTGCCAGCAGCTTGACGGGGGGCACTGAAGCTTTCTTT. The whole variable domain, filled in from reference TRBV5-4 and TRBJ1-1, reads ETGVTQSPTHLIKTRGQQVTLRCSSQSGHNTVSWYQQALGQGPQFIFQYYREEENGRGNFPPRFSGLQFPNYSSELNVNALELDDSALYLCASSLTGGTEAFFGQGTRLTVV.

This chain joins TRBV19 and TRBJ1-5, with D perhaps matching TRBD1 (5 bases). Germline loops: CDR1 LNHDA, CDR2 SQIVND (reference sequence). The CDR3 is 15 residues long. With 6 bases removed from V and 0 bases from J, the gap between germline ends came to 12 bases. In DNA, the CDR3 is TGTGCCAGTAGAACGGGACCGAATAGCAATCAGCCCCAGCATTTT. Protein: CASRTGPNSNQPQHF.

V gene TRBV5-1 combines with J gene TRBJ2-7; D may match TRBD1 or TRBD2 (5 bases each). The CDR3 contains 13 residues. The V end was cut by 4 bases, the J end by 5 bases, with 13 bases between. Germline CDR1 is SGHRS and CDR2 is YFSETQ. CDR3 residues: CASSPTGLDEQYF. The CDR3 DNA reads as TGCGCCAGCAGCCCCACGGGGCTCGACGAGCAGTACTTC.

The count of this clone is one. The chain is built from TRBV19 and TRBJ1-2; no firm D call. CDR1 and CDR2 from the germline V gene are LNHDA and SQIVND (reference sequence). Between the trimmed V and J ends, which lost 4 bases and 0 bases, there was a span of 12 bases. The CDR3 loop spans 15 amino acids. In DNA, the CDR3 is TGTGCCAGTAGTAAGGACGGACGACCTAACTATGGCTACACCTTC. Its protein is CASSKDGRPNYGYTF.

V is TRBV18 and J is TRBJ1-6, with D unclear. Trimming removed 4 bases at V and 0 bases at J, with 10 bases between. CDR1 is KGHSH, CDR2 LQKENI, per germline. The CDR3 sequence is 16 residues long. This CDR3 reads CASSHTLSSYNSPLHF. The CDR3 DNA follows: TGTGCCAGCTCACACACACTGAGCTCCTATAATTCACCCCTCCACTTT.

The chain employs TRBV10-1 and TRBJ1-1; 7 positions agree with TRBD1. Germline assignment: CDR1 WNHNN and CDR2 SYGVQD (reference sequence). This CDR3 has 15 amino acids. V was clipped by 6 bases and J by 3 bases; unmatched bases: 10. CDR3 sequence (DNA): TGCGCCAGCAGCCGACAGGGCGTAGGGGACACTGAAGCTTTCTTT. The encoded protein is CASSRQGVGDTEAFF.

The chain couples TRBV28 to TRBJ2-7; 7 nucleotides agree with TRBD1. Germline CDR1 and CDR2: MDHEN and SYDVKM. The CDR3 spans 14 residues. V lost 5 bases, J lost 0 bases, and 4 bases stayed unmatched. Written as DNA, the CDR3 is TGTGCCAGCAGTCTGGACAGGAGCTCCTACGAGCAGTACGTC. This codes for CASSLDRSSYEQYV.

About this clone: One junction end does not reproduce the germline sequence, and a read error may be involved. The chain links TRBV4-3 to TRBJ1-4; weak D call: TRBD1 (5 bases). The germline gives CDR1 LGHNA, CDR2 YSLEER. The CDR3 sequence is 15 residues long. CDR3 in amino acids: CASSQDGGTSEKLFF. The CDR3 coding sequence is TGCGCCAGCAGCCAAGATGGGGGGACTAGTGAAAAACTGTTTTTT.

This rearrangement joins TRBV5-4 to TRBJ1-2; maybe TRBD1 (5 bases). There are 14 residues in the CDR3. The germline gives CDR1 SGHNT, CDR2 YYREEE (reference sequence). Trimming removed 4 bases at V and 4 bases at J, with 14 bases between. The CDR3 DNA follows: TGTGCCAGCAGCCTGGCGGGGCAGACCTATGGCTACACCTTC. Translation: CASSLAGQTYGYTF.

The CDR3 coding sequence is TGTGCCTCCACGGGGGTGAGCTCCTATAATTCACCCCTCCACTTT. It encodes CASTGVSSYNSPLHF. The V gene is TRBV30, the J gene TRBJ1-6, with D possibly being TRBD1 (5 bases). With 7 bases removed from V and 0 bases from J, the gap between germline ends came to 13 bases. The CDR3 runs 15 residues. Germline V gene data show CDR1 as GTSNPN and CDR2 as SVGIG (reference sequence).

J is TRBJ1-1 and V is TRBV25-1; unclear D gene. The CDR3 loop spans 14 amino acids. With 5 bases removed from V and 0 bases from J, the gap between germline ends came to 10 bases. Per germline, CDR1 MGHDK and CDR2 SYGVNS. CDR3 DNA: TGTGCCAGCAGTACCACTCTCATGAACACTGAAGCTTTCTTT. This codes for CASSTTLMNTEAFF.

This clone was observed once. The CDR3 region is CSASEVTQYF. Written as DNA, the CDR3 is TGCAGTGCCTCGGAGGTGACCCAGTACTTC. The chain recombines TRBV20-1 with TRBJ2-5, with a tentative D call TRBD2 (5 bases). The length of the CDR3 is 10 residues. Germline lookup yields CDR1 DFQATT and CDR2 SNEGSKA (reference sequence). V lost 6 bases to trimming and J lost 7 bases, with 9 bases between them.

The chain is built from TRBV9 and TRBJ2-3; 9 positions agree with TRBD2. The CDR3 contains 15 residues. The J segment lost 5 bases and the V segment lost 4 bases, leaving 8 bases of the junction unmatched. Germline V gene sequence: CDR1 SGDLS, CDR2 YYNGEE. The CDR3, as DNA: TGTGCCAGCAGCACGTTGCGGGGGGGCGAAGATACGCAGTATTTT. This encodes CASSTLRGGEDTQYF.

V and J are TRBV5-6 and TRBJ2-3; maybe TRBD1 (7 bases). The germline CDR1 and CDR2 sequences are SGHDT and YYEEEE. The length of the CDR3 is 15 residues. V was pared by 1 base and J by 5 bases, with 14 bases between. The CDR3 loop is CASSLPQGGKDTQYF. In DNA form, the CDR3 reads TGTGCCAGCAGCTTGCCCCAGGGGGGCAAAGATACGCAGTATTTT.

The chain combines TRBV19 with TRBJ2-7; 7 positions agree with TRBD1. The ends lost 3 bases at V and 4 bases at J; junction bases unmatched: 9. Germline-derived CDR1 and CDR2 are LNHDA and SQIVND (reference sequence). The CDR3 loop spans 15 amino acids. This chain's CDR3 is CASSIRQGWNYEQYF. Written as DNA, the CDR3 is TGTGCCAGTAGTATTAGACAGGGTTGGAATTACGAGCAGTACTTC.

The J gene is TRBJ1-6, the V gene TRBV7-2; D not certain. Germline loops: CDR1 SGHTA, CDR2 FQGNSA. The CDR3 is 15 residues long. Trimming removed 3 bases from V and 3 bases from J, with 9 bases in between. CDR3 region: CASSFSGNYNSPLHF. In nucleotides, the CDR3 is TGTGCCAGCAGCTTCTCCGGGAACTATAATTCACCCCTCCACTTT.

This clone was recorded once. The chain joins TRBV6-6 to TRBJ2-1; 9 bases are shared with TRBD1. Trimming cost V 8 bases and J 9 bases; bases outside gene matches: 8. CDR1 and CDR2 (germline): MNHNY, SVGAGI (reference sequence). The CDR3 length is 13 residues. The CDR3 nucleotides read TGTGCCAGCGCCTACGACAGGGGGAGTGAGCAGTTCTTC. Its protein product is CASAYDRGSEQFF.

The V and J genes are TRBV4-1 and TRBJ1-5; the D is unclear. This CDR3 region has 13 residues. Germline loops: CDR1 MGHRA, CDR2 YSYEKL. V dropped 1 base and J dropped 6 bases, with 7 bases sitting between them. CDR3 sequence reads: CASSQGRSQPQHF. The CDR3 nucleotides read TGCGCCAGCAGCCAAGGGAGGTCTCAGCCCCAGCATTTT.

The chain is built from TRBV30 and TRBJ1-1, with TRBD1 matching over 7 bases. Germline V gene data show CDR1 as GTSNPN and CDR2 as SVGIG (reference sequence). Unmatched junction bases numbered 4, after V lost 2 bases and J lost 1 base. The CDR3 totals 14 residues. CDR3 DNA: TGTGCCTGGAGTACGGGACAGAGGAACACTGAAGCTTTCTTT. The encoded protein is CAWSTGQRNTEAFF.

V usage is TRBV30 and J usage is TRBJ1-1; TRBD1 aligns across 9 bases. The V segment lost 5 bases and the J segment 6 bases; nucleotides outside the gene matches: 7. The CDR3 is made up of 13 amino acids. From germline, CDR1 is GTSNPN and CDR2 SVGIG (reference sequence). CDR3 DNA sequence: TGTGCCTGGCAACAGGGGGCTGTACCTGAAGCTTTCTTT. Protein: CAWQQGAVPEAFF. Using reference TRBV30 and TRBJ1-1 for the parts outside the CDR3, the full variable domain is SQTIHQWPATLVQPVGSPLSLECTVEGTSNPNLYWYRQAAGRGLQLLFYSVGIGQISSEVPQNLSASRPQDRQFILSSKKLLLSDSGFYLCAWQQGAVPEAFFGQGTRLTVV.

This rearrangement joins TRBV5-1 to TRBJ1-4; D is perhaps TRBD1 (5 bases). The length of the CDR3 is 15 residues. The V and J ends lost 5 bases and 6 bases respectively, with 17 bases between them. The germline CDR1 and CDR2 sequences are SGHRS and YFSETQ. This CDR3 is CASSLSPGSDEKLFF. The CDR3 DNA is TGCGCCAGCAGTTTATCCCCAGGGTCGGATGAAAAACTGTTTTTT.

A single count supports this clone. The CDR3 coding sequence is TGCGCCAGCAGCTCCTCCCCCGGGCCACTTGAAGCTTTCTTT. It specifies CASSSSPGPLEAFF. The chain combines TRBV5-1 with TRBJ1-1; D gene uncertain. Trimming stripped 3 bases from V and 7 bases from J, with 16 bases between. The V gene's germline CDR1 is SGHRS and CDR2 YFSETQ. The CDR3 has 14 residues.

This rearrangement joins TRBV5-5 to TRBJ2-3; D uncertain. Trimming left V 5 bases short and J 7 bases short, with 5 bases between. Germline loops: CDR1 SGHKS, CDR2 YYEKEE (reference sequence). The CDR3 has 10 residues. The CDR3 nucleotides read TGTGCCAGCAGGGACCATACGCAGTATTTT. This sequence encodes CASRDHTQYF.

This chain connects TRBV7-9 to TRBJ1-1; D is unresolved. The V gene's germline CDR1 is SEHNR and CDR2 FQNEAQ (reference sequence). The CDR3 loop spans 14 amino acids. Trimming removed 4 bases at V and 1 base at J, with 10 bases between. The CDR3 region is CASSSGRSNTEAFF. The CDR3 nucleotides read TGTGCCAGCAGCTCCGGGAGGTCGAACACTGAAGCTTTCTTT.

The rearrangement uses TRBV4-1 and TRBJ1-2; tentative D call: TRBD1 (6 bases). The germline V gene encodes CDR1 MGHRA and CDR2 YSYEKL. Between the trimmed V and J ends, which lost 3 bases and 1 base, there was a span of 9 bases. The CDR3 extends over 14 amino acids. CDR3 DNA: TGCGCCAGCAGCCAGGGGGGCCTTAACTATGGCTACACCTTC. It translates to CASSQGGLNYGYTF.

CDR3 amino acids: CASSQFTGTRETQYF. The CDR3 DNA reads TGCGCCAGCAGCCAATTCACCGGGACACGGGAGACCCAGTACTTC. This chain joins TRBV4-3 and TRBJ2-5; weak D call: TRBD1 (6 bases). Trimming took 2 bases from V and 5 from J, leaving 15 bases between them. Germline V gene data show CDR1 as LGHNA and CDR2 as YSLEER. CDR3 length: 15 amino acids.

The chain is built from TRBV7-3 and TRBJ2-1, with D possibly TRBD1 on 6 matching bases. Trimming left V 4 bases short and J 9 bases short, with 19 bases between. CDR3 length: 15 amino acids. Germline CDR1 and CDR2: SGHTA and FQGTGA. This CDR3 is CASSSTGNQESEQFF. The DNA of the CDR3 is TGTGCCAGCAGCTCCACAGGGAATCAGGAAAGTGAGCAGTTCTTC.

The CDR3 is CAIRPGQGTNEKLFF. In DNA form, the CDR3 reads TGTGCCATCAGGCCGGGACAGGGAACTAATGAAAAACTGTTTTTT. The rearrangement joins TRBV10-3 to TRBJ1-4; the match to TRBD1 covers 9 bases. The length of the CDR3 is 15 residues. V dropped 6 bases and J dropped 1; count of bases not matched to a gene: 3. Germline V gene lookup returns CDR1 ENHRY and CDR2 SYGVKD.

The rearrangement uses TRBV7-2 and TRBJ1-1, with TRBD1 as a possible D gene (5 bases). V was trimmed by 1 base and J by 4 bases, leaving 13 bases between them. Per germline, CDR1 SGHTA and CDR2 FQGNSA. This CDR3 comprises 15 residues. CDR3 bases: TGTGCCAGCAGCTTAGAAGGCAGGGCGTCCACTGAAGCTTTCTTT. Its translation: CASSLEGRASTEAFF.

The chain combines TRBV11-1 with TRBJ1-2, with D unclear. Trimming removed 5 bases at V and 1 base at J, with 8 bases between. Germline V gene sequence: CDR1 SGHAT, CDR2 FQDESV (reference sequence). CDR3 length: 13 residues. The CDR3 DNA reads as TGTGCCAGCAGCCAGGACCTTAACTATGGCTACACCTTC. Protein product: CASSQDLNYGYTF.